The 27 T cell receptor beta chains given below trace back to one sample, sequenced in a study of CXCR3-negative and CXCR3-positive naive CD8 T cells. Study results and caveats: More hydrophobic TRB CDR3s were found in CXCR3-positive naive cells than in CXCR3-negative naive cells.

Carrying UMI labels, the TRB cDNA libraries were prepared through 5' RACE. TCRdb reprocessed the 5' RACE reads and stores each CDR3 protein as one record, lacking DNA. In all, the sample yields about 150,000 distinct CDR3 sequences. These receptors' antigens are unknown. The specimen was naive CXCR3+ CD8+ T cells from blood. Subset of the sample: CD45RO-CCR7+CD27+CD95- naive CD8+ T cells expressing CXCR3 (TNR3+). These receptor sequences come from a human donor in good health. Some clones in this sample may be carry-over from other donors' samples.

This chain links TRBV28 with TRBJ1-1; the D call from TCRdb, TRBD1, cannot be confirmed without DNA. Per germline, CDR1 MDHEN and CDR2 SYDVKM. The CDR3 consists of 14 residues. CDR3 residues: CASSWGRSGTEAFF.

CDR3 loop: CASSSGGASSYEQYF. V gene TRBV11-2 combines with J gene TRBJ2-7; TCRdb indicates TRBD1, and absent DNA this call remains unverified. CDR1 SGHAT and CDR2 FQNNGV come from the germline V gene. This CDR3 has 15 amino acids.

The chain carries TRBV7-9 and TRBJ2-1; TCRdb's assignment of TRBD2 cannot be checked, as there is no DNA. Germline-derived CDR1 and CDR2 are SEHNR and FQNEAQ (reference sequence). The CDR3 extends over 15 amino acids. The CDR3 here is CASSLVAGGANEQFF.

The rearrangement links TRBV6-6 to TRBJ1-1; TCRdb indicates TRBD1, and absent DNA this call remains unverified. The CDR3 has 17 residues. CDR1 is MNHNY and CDR2 is SVGAGI in the germline V gene (reference sequence). CDR3 region: CASSYSSTGNPGTEAFF.

The gene calls are TRBV12-3 or TRBV12-4 and TRBJ1-1; TCRdb's D gene call, TRBD1, goes unchecked for lack of DNA. This CDR3 has 17 residues. The CDR3: CASSQNRASPTNTEAFF.

The gene calls are TRBV6-2 or TRBV6-3 and TRBJ2-3. Germline V CDR1 and CDR2: MNHEY, SVGEGT. The length of the CDR3 is 11 residues. The CDR3 protein is CASSHGDTQYF.

This chain joins TRBV7-9 and TRBJ2-1. Germline V CDR1 and CDR2: SEHNR, FQNEAQ (reference sequence). The CDR3 length is 15 residues. The CDR3 protein is CASNRDRISYNEQFF.

The chain recombines TRBV7-9 with TRBJ2-7; as DNA is missing, the TRBD1 call by TCRdb cannot be tested. There are 15 residues in the CDR3. In germline, CDR1 is SEHNR, CDR2 FQNEAQ (reference sequence). The chain's CDR3 is CASSLATLGAYEQYF.

This CDR3 reads CASSLRELGSGDTEAFF. V gene TRBV5-1 combines with J gene TRBJ1-1; TCRdb indicates TRBD1, and absent DNA this call remains unverified. Germline V gene sequence: CDR1 SGHRS, CDR2 YFSETQ. This CDR3 contains 17 residues. The full variable domain, its missing parts supplied by reference TRBV5-1 and TRBJ1-1, is KAGVTQTPRYLIKTRGQQVTLSCSPISGHRSVSWYQQTPGQGLQFLFEYFSETQRNKGNFPGRFSGRQFSNSRSEMNVSTLELGDSALYLCASSLRELGSGDTEAFFGQGTRLTVV.

The V and J genes are TRBV7-6 and TRBJ2-1; TCRdb calls TRBD1, which cannot be checked without DNA. Germline V lookup: CDR1 SGHVS, CDR2 FNYEAQ. The CDR3 loop spans 17 amino acids. The CDR3 reads CASSTGKGGATYNEQFF.

This rearrangement joins TRBV29-1 to TRBJ2-5; the TRBD1 assignment by TCRdb is unverifiable without DNA. In germline, CDR1 is SQVTM, CDR2 ANQGSEA. The CDR3 totals 12 residues. This chain's CDR3 is CSAVDRGETQYF.

The chain combines TRBV20-1 with TRBJ2-7; the D gene TCRdb calls, TRBD2, cannot be checked with no DNA. Looked up from germline, CDR1 is DFQATT and CDR2 is SNEGSKA (reference sequence). The CDR3 runs to 14 residues. The CDR3 sequence is CSARDIAGVYEQYF.

The chain uses TRBV12-3 or TRBV12-4 and TRBJ2-7. CDR3 length: 14 amino acids. The CDR3 loop is CASSFREFAYEQYF.

The rearrangement uses TRBV19 and TRBJ2-7; TCRdb indicates TRBD1, and absent DNA this call remains unverified. The CDR3 sequence is 13 residues long. The germline CDR1 and CDR2 sequences are LNHDA and SQIVND (reference sequence). The CDR3 spells CASSSGTAYEQYF.

The chain recombines TRBV10-3 with TRBJ2-2; no DNA is available, so the TRBD1 call from TCRdb remains unchecked. The CDR3 is 17 residues long. Per germline, CDR1 ENHRY and CDR2 SYGVKD. This CDR3 is CATEEIGTGGDTGELFF.

This CDR3 reads CAWSLGMNTEAFF. This chain links TRBV30 with TRBJ1-1. Germline loops: CDR1 GTSNPN, CDR2 SVGIG (reference sequence). The CDR3 runs to 13 residues. Drawing the rest from reference TRBV30 and TRBJ1-1, the complete variable domain is SQTIHQWPATLVQPVGSPLSLECTVEGTSNPNLYWYRQAAGRGLQLLFYSVGIGQISSEVPQNLSASRPQDRQFILSSKKLLLSDSGFYLCAWSLGMNTEAFFGQGTRLTVV.

The V gene is TRBV7-3, the J gene TRBJ1-6; TCRdb names TRBD1, which stays unverified in the absence of DNA. CDR3 length: 13 residues. The germline CDR1 and CDR2 sequences are SGHTA and FQGTGA. The CDR3 loop reads CASRGTGGGPLHF.

The genes are TRBV15 and TRBJ2-7; TCRdb picks TRBD1, but there is no DNA to check that call. Germline loops: CDR1 LNHNV, CDR2 YYDKDF (reference sequence). The CDR3 totals 13 residues. This CDR3 reads CATRDRGYYEQYF.

V and J are TRBV29-1 and TRBJ1-4. Germline lookup yields CDR1 SQVTM and CDR2 ANQGSEA. This CDR3 has 11 amino acids. The CDR3 sequence is CSVARNEKLFF.

V usage is TRBV12-5 and J usage is TRBJ2-1; TCRdb's D call of TRBD2 is untestable without DNA. Germline lookup yields CDR1 LGHNT and CDR2 FRNRAP. The CDR3 runs to 12 residues. The CDR3 sequence: CASGGTSWEQFF.

This chain links TRBV29-1 with TRBJ1-1. The CDR3 is 11 residues long. Germline lookup yields CDR1 SQVTM and CDR2 ANQGSEA. The CDR3 sequence: CSDQFGFEAFF.

This chain connects TRBV25-1 to TRBJ1-1. From germline, CDR1 is MGHDK and CDR2 SYGVNS. The CDR3 covers 13 residues. The CDR3 sequence: CASRTTENTEAFF. Full variable domain (missing parts from reference TRBV25-1 and TRBJ1-1): EADIYQTPRYLVIGTGKKITLECSQTMGHDKMYWYQQDPGMELHLIHYSYGVNSTEKGDLSSESTVSRIRTEHFPLTLESARPSHTSQYLCASRTTENTEAFFGQGTRLTVV.

The chain uses TRBV4-2 and TRBJ2-3; absent DNA, TCRdb's TRBD1 call cannot be checked. The germline V gene has CDR1 LGHNA and CDR2 YNFKEQ. The CDR3 consists of 15 residues. This CDR3 reads CASSARDHSTDTQYF.

V and J are TRBV27 and TRBJ2-5; TCRdb returns TRBD2, unconfirmable since there is no DNA. This CDR3 is built from 16 residues. Germline V gene sequence: CDR1 MNHEY, CDR2 SMNVEV (reference sequence). The CDR3 sequence is CASSFTRYRAQETQYF.

This chain links TRBV7-8 with TRBJ2-7; the TCRdb D gene call, TRBD1, has no DNA to confirm it. The CDR3 is 15 residues long. The germline V gene encodes CDR1 SGHVS and CDR2 FQNEAQ. This chain's CDR3 is CASSLGPGTTYEQYF.

This chain joins TRBV14 and TRBJ1-6; TCRdb indicates TRBD1, and absent DNA this call remains unverified. This CDR3 region has 17 residues. CDR1 and CDR2 (germline): SGHDN, FVKESK. CDR3 protein: CASSQEGHSSYNSPLHF. The full variable domain, with the rest looked up from reference TRBV14 and TRBJ1-6, is EAGVTQFPSHSVIEKGQTVTLRCDPISGHDNLYWYRRVMGKEIKFLLHFVKESKQDESGMPNNRFLAERTGGTYSTLKVQPAELEDSGVYFCASSQEGHSSYNSPLHFGNGTRLTVT.

V gene TRBV15 combines with J gene TRBJ2-7. There are 17 residues in the CDR3. The germline gives CDR1 LNHNV, CDR2 YYDKDF (reference sequence). CDR3 protein: CATSRDLMGPRSYEQYF.